Each of the 30 T cell receptor beta chains below was sequenced from the same sample in a study of blood T cell repertoires in COVID-19. Profiling relied on immunoSEQ multiplex PCR, and the TCRdb table lists in-frame clones only, not all of them. Of 120,000 or so clones in the sample, around nine tenths were seen once. Sequencing used peripheral blood. The receptor set was obtained from an elderly woman with acute or convalescent COVID-19.

The rearrangement uses TRBV2 and TRBJ2-2, with D possibly being TRBD1 (5 bases). The germline gives CDR1 SNHLY, CDR2 FYNNEI. The V end was cut by 6 bases, the J end by 5 bases, with 25 bases between. There are 18 residues in the CDR3. The CDR3 DNA is TGTGCCAGCAGCGCACGGTTCAGGGTAGCTGAAAGGACCGGGGAGCTGTTTTTT. Translated: CASSARFRVAERTGELFF.

V is TRBV6-2 or TRBV6-3 and J is TRBJ1-5; no reliable D call. Germline V gene lookup returns CDR1 MNHEY and CDR2 SVGEGT. V shed 5 bases and J shed 5 bases, with 10 bases lying between them. This CDR3 is 13 amino acids long. This CDR3 reads CASSQREDQPQHF. In DNA, the CDR3 is TGTGCCAGCAGTCAGCGGGAGGATCAGCCCCAGCATTTT.

The J gene is TRBJ2-7, the V gene TRBV4-1, with TRBD2 matching 10 bases. V lost 6 bases and J lost 3; bases outside the gene matches: 11. CDR1 is MGHRA, CDR2 YSYEKL, per germline. The CDR3 sequence is 16 residues long. The CDR3 coding sequence is TGCGCCAGCAGACGAGTGGCCAGCGGGAGGGGCTACGAGCAGTACTTC. Protein product: CASRRVASGRGYEQYF.

The chain joins TRBV28 to TRBJ1-2, with a tentative D call TRBD1 (5 bases). CDR1 and CDR2 (germline): MDHEN, SYDVKM. The CDR3 loop spans 13 amino acids. Trimming shortened V by 5 bases and J by 5 bases, and 12 bases separated the two germline ends. The CDR3 coding sequence is TGTGCCAGCAGTGCCGGGCAGGGATATGGCTACACCTTC. Translation gives CASSAGQGYGYTF.

This chain connects TRBV9 to TRBJ2-3; tentatively, D is TRBD2 (6 bases). CDR1 SGDLS and CDR2 YYNGEE come from the germline V gene. This CDR3 is built from 15 residues. V shed 1 base and J shed 3 bases, with 12 bases lying between them. CDR3 region: CASSVSFSGTDTQYF. CDR3 nucleotides: TGTGCCAGCAGCGTAAGTTTCAGCGGGACAGATACGCAGTATTTT.

The chain carries TRBV6-6 and TRBJ2-5; TRBD2 agrees at 7 bases. The germline CDR1 and CDR2 sequences are MNHNY and SVGAGI (reference sequence). V shed 6 bases, J shed 3 bases, and the junction held 10 bases outside the gene matches. The CDR3 contains 15 residues. The CDR3 sequence is CASSAGGVAKETQYF. Here the CDR3 DNA reads TGTGCCAGCAGCGCTGGGGGGGTGGCAAAAGAGACCCAGTACTTC.

The rearrangement uses TRBV19 and TRBJ1-1; 7 positions agree with TRBD1. The germline CDR1 and CDR2 sequences are LNHDA and SQIVND (reference sequence). The CDR3 totals 15 residues. V trimming: 1 base; J trimming: 5 bases; junction bases outside the gene matches: 7. DNA of the CDR3: TGTGCCAGTAGTATAGCGACAGGGAGAGAGACTGAAGCTTTCTTT. This gives the protein CASSIATGRETEAFF.

This clone was found once. The chain is built from TRBV3-1 (or the pseudogene TRBV3-2) and TRBJ2-7; D is ambiguous. The CDR3 runs to 14 residues. V was cut by 3 bases and J by 4 bases, with 13 bases left in between. CDR1 is LGHDT, CDR2 YNNKEL, per germline (reference sequence). The CDR3 DNA reads TGTGCCAGCAGCCAGGGTTGGGCAGCTTACGAGCAGTACTTC. Translated: CASSQGWAAYEQYF.

The V call is TRBV20-1, the J call TRBJ2-5, with a possible D match to TRBD2 (6 bases). The germline V gene encodes CDR1 DFQATT and CDR2 SNEGSKA (reference sequence). There are 11 residues in the CDR3. The DNA of the CDR3 is TGCACCGGGACTCTCCAAGAGACCCAGTACTTC. As protein: CTGTLQETQYF.

The chain links TRBV2 to TRBJ2-1; 7 positions agree with TRBD1. Unmatched junction bases numbered 2, after V lost 4 bases and J lost 2 bases. The germline gives CDR1 SNHLY, CDR2 FYNNEI. The CDR3 totals 14 residues. CDR3 nucleotide sequence: TGTGCCAGCAGTGTCCAGGGGGCCTACAATGAGCAGTTCTTC. Translating it yields CASSVQGAYNEQFF.

The rearrangement uses TRBV11-2 and TRBJ1-2, with TRBD1 matching 9 bases. The V gene end was trimmed by 5 bases and the J gene end by 8 bases; junction bases not matched to a gene: 9. Looked up from germline, CDR1 is SGHAT and CDR2 is FQNNGV. This CDR3 has 14 residues. In nucleotides, the CDR3 is TGTGCCAGCAGCCTTGACGGACAGGGGAACGGCTACACCTTC. Amino acid sequence: CASSLDGQGNGYTF.

The CDR3 protein is CASSPFTGPSSYGYTF. The CDR3 DNA is TGTGCCAGCAGCCCCTTCACAGGGCCCTCCTCCTATGGCTACACCTTC. The chain is built from TRBV3-1 (or the pseudogene TRBV3-2) and TRBJ1-2; maybe TRBD1 (6 bases). From germline, CDR1 is LGHDT and CDR2 YNNKEL (reference sequence). This CDR3 spans 16 amino acids. V was shortened by 4 bases and J by 4 bases, with 19 bases between the two germline ends.

The rearrangement links TRBV4-3 to TRBJ2-1, with D maybe TRBD1 (6 bases). Germline V gene lookup returns CDR1 LGHNA and CDR2 YSLEER. Trimming stripped 4 bases from V and 0 bases from J, with 13 bases between. This CDR3 is 16 amino acids long. The CDR3, as DNA: TGCGCCAGCAGCCGAGACAGGCAAGGCTCCTACAATGAGCAGTTCTTC. Residues: CASSRDRQGSYNEQFF.

The chain joins TRBV2 to TRBJ2-2; 10 nucleotides match TRBD2. CDR1 is SNHLY, CDR2 FYNNEI, per germline. V lost 5 bases to trimming and J lost 4 bases; unmatched junction nucleotides: 10. This CDR3 is 17 amino acids long. The CDR3 bases are TGTGCCAGCAGTTGGGGGACCGGGACTAGCGTCACCGGGGAGCTGTTTTTT. Translated, it gives CASSWGTGTSVTGELFF.

This clone was seen just once. The V and J genes are TRBV19 and TRBJ2-1, with 8 positions matching TRBD2. This CDR3 contains 15 residues. Germline V gives CDR1 LNHDA, CDR2 SQIVND (reference sequence). V lost 7 bases, J lost 6 bases, and 11 bases stayed unmatched. As DNA, the CDR3 is TGTGCCAGTAAGAGCAGCGGGAGACCTGCCAATGAGCAGTTCTTC. Translated, it gives CASKSSGRPANEQFF.

The chain carries TRBV7-8 and TRBJ2-7; 11 bases align to TRBD1. The germline V gene encodes CDR1 SGHVS and CDR2 FQNEAQ. The junction had 6 bases not matched to a gene; V was cut back by 2 bases and J by 3 bases. CDR3 length: 16 residues. CDR3: CASSLHGQGAYYEQYF. CDR3 nucleotides: TGTGCCAGCAGCTTACACGGACAGGGGGCCTACTACGAGCAGTACTTC.

The V gene is TRBV19, the J gene TRBJ1-4, with 9 bases identical to TRBD1. V was pared by 4 bases and J by 7 bases, with 4 bases of the junction left unmatched. Germline-derived CDR1 and CDR2 are LNHDA and SQIVND (reference sequence). There are 14 residues in the CDR3. The CDR3 DNA sequence: TGTGCCAGTAGTAACAGGGGGCGCGGTGAAAAACTGTTTTTT. It translates to CASSNRGRGEKLFF.

The table lists this clone with a count of one. V usage is TRBV5-1 and J usage is TRBJ2-1, with D maybe TRBD2 (6 bases). Germline CDR1 is SGHRS and CDR2 is YFSETQ. The ends were cut back, 1 base at V and 9 bases at J, with 14 bases in the middle. This CDR3 has 14 amino acids. DNA of the CDR3: TGCGCCAGCAGCTTGCTGCAACTCGGGGGTGAGCAGTTCTTC. Translating gives CASSLLQLGGEQFF. The variable domain in full, with the rest retrieved from reference TRBV5-1 and TRBJ2-1, is KAGVTQTPRYLIKTRGQQVTLSCSPISGHRSVSWYQQTPGQGLQFLFEYFSETQRNKGNFPGRFSGRQFSNSRSEMNVSTLELGDSALYLCASSLLQLGGEQFFGPGTRLTVL.

The V and J genes are TRBV6-1 and TRBJ1-3, with D possibly matching TRBD1 (5 bases). The ends were cut back, 4 bases at V and 4 bases at J, with 17 bases in the middle. CDR1 is MNHNS and CDR2 is SASEGT in the germline V gene. This CDR3 has 16 residues. The CDR3 loop is CASSALGARRGNTIYF. CDR3 bases: TGTGCCAGCAGTGCTTTAGGGGCGCGGAGAGGAAACACCATATATTTT.

The chain couples TRBV6-2 or TRBV6-3 to TRBJ2-1, with TRBD2 matching 7 bases. CDR1 is MNHEY and CDR2 is SVGEGT in the germline V gene. V lost 6 bases, J lost 4 bases, and 3 bases stayed unmatched. The CDR3 consists of 13 residues. The CDR3 reads CASSGLEYNEQFF. CDR3 nucleotide sequence: TGTGCCAGCAGCGGACTAGAGTACAATGAGCAGTTCTTC.

The rearrangement joins TRBV27 to TRBJ2-7; 9 nucleotides align to TRBD1. J was trimmed by 0 bases and V by 6 bases; bases with no gene match: 6. Looked up from germline, CDR1 is MNHEY and CDR2 is SMNVEV (reference sequence). The CDR3 is made up of 15 amino acids. CDR3 in amino acids: CASRRTGGLSYEQYF. The CDR3, as DNA: TGTGCCAGCAGGCGTACAGGGGGCCTCTCCTACGAGCAGTACTTC.

V gene TRBV4-2 combines with J gene TRBJ2-7; tentatively, D is TRBD1 (5 bases). Germline CDR1 reads LGHNA; CDR2 reads YNFKEQ. Trimming took 3 bases from V and 3 from J, leaving 12 bases between them. The CDR3 extends over 14 amino acids. The CDR3 DNA follows: TGTGCCAGCAGCCAGGGGCAGGGCCTCTACGAGCAGTACTTC. Amino acids: CASSQGQGLYEQYF.

The rearrangement uses TRBV5-1 and TRBJ1-4; 12 bases line up with TRBD1. Germline lookup yields CDR1 SGHRS and CDR2 YFSETQ. There are 17 residues in the CDR3. Germline trimming cut 3 bases from V and 2 bases from J; bases unmatched to any gene: 5. The CDR3 nucleotides are TGCGCCAGCAGCTGGGGGACAGGGGGCTTCACTAATGAAAAACTGTTTTTT. Its translation: CASSWGTGGFTNEKLFF.

The rearrangement uses TRBV5-5 and TRBJ2-3; D is possibly TRBD1 (5 bases). The V end lost 0 bases, the J end lost 1 base, and 9 bases lay between the germline ends. Germline CDR1 and CDR2: SGHKS and YYEKEE (reference sequence). This CDR3 contains 15 residues. CDR3: CASSLVGPRTDTQYF. CDR3 coding DNA: TGTGCCAGCAGCTTGGTGGGGCCGCGCACAGATACGCAGTATTTT.

The chain employs TRBV5-1 and TRBJ1-1; TRBD1 is a possible D gene (5 bases). V was pared by 6 bases and J by 1 base, with 19 bases between. The CDR3 length is 16 residues. CDR1 and CDR2 from the germline V gene are SGHRS and YFSETQ. The CDR3 region is CASTNGGGSGNTEAFF. CDR3 bases: TGCGCCAGCACCAATGGGGGAGGGTCGGGGAACACTGAAGCTTTCTTT.

CDR3 coding DNA: TGTGCCAGCAGCTTGGGACTAGCGGGGCCTCAAGAGACCCAGTACTTC. Encoded protein: CASSLGLAGPQETQYF. V is TRBV7-6 and J is TRBJ2-5; 13 bases fit TRBD2. Trimming cost V 3 bases and J 2 bases; bases outside gene matches: 3. The germline V gene has CDR1 SGHVS and CDR2 FNYEAQ. CDR3 length: 16 residues.

V is TRBV10-1 and J is TRBJ2-2, with D perhaps TRBD2 (6 bases). In germline, CDR1 is WNHNN, CDR2 SYGVQD (reference sequence). The ends were cut back, 6 bases at V and 5 bases at J, with 10 bases in the middle. The CDR3 loop spans 13 amino acids. CDR3 residues: CASRPGTTGELFF. DNA of the CDR3: TGCGCCAGCAGACCCGGGACTACCGGGGAGCTGTTTTTT.

V and J are TRBV7-2 and TRBJ1-2; D gene unclear. V was cut by 1 base and J by 3 bases, with 18 bases left in between. The CDR3 runs to 17 residues. Per the germline V gene, CDR1 is SGHTA and CDR2 is FQGNSA. In DNA form, the CDR3 reads TGTGCCAGCAGCTTAGGGTATTCAACTTCGATATACTATGGCTACACCTTC. Its protein is CASSLGYSTSIYYGYTF.

The chain employs TRBV29-1 and TRBJ1-1, with 8 bases that match TRBD1. Germline loops: CDR1 SQVTM, CDR2 ANQGSEA. The CDR3 loop spans 15 amino acids. V lost 7 bases, J lost 2 bases, and 12 bases stayed unmatched. CDR3 nucleotides: TGCAGCGGCCGACAGGGGACTGTCACTAACACTGAAGCTTTCTTT. Encoded protein: CSGRQGTVTNTEAFF.

This clone came up once. The J gene is TRBJ1-3, the V gene TRBV18, with D possibly being TRBD1 (6 bases). Between the trimmed V and J ends, which lost 6 bases and 0 bases, there was a span of 12 bases. The length of the CDR3 is 15 residues. Germline V lookup: CDR1 KGHSH, CDR2 LQKENI. CDR3 protein: CASSPDRSSGNTIYF. CDR3 coding DNA: TGTGCCAGCTCGCCGGACAGAAGCTCTGGAAACACCATATATTTT.